This entry concerns a single T cell receptor (beta chain). The entry originates in a study of blood T cell repertoires in COVID-19. Overall study context: Researchers got acute and convalescent COVID-19 samples from the United States, Italy and Spain. T cells, B-cell-depleted T cells, or PBMCs supplied cDNA or gDNA.

The CDR3 totals 11 residues. The ends were cut back, 1 base at V and 14 bases at J, with 11 bases in the middle. Germline V gene data show CDR1 as MNHNS and CDR2 as SASEGT. Original data processing: Quantification of nucleated cells was approximated via reference gene primer amplification. Sequencing used immunoSEQ multiplex PCR; TCRdb keeps in-frame clones, though not all of them. Clonal size and the V and J genes are those of that table, whereas D and trimming came from the DNA. Found here are 150,000 to 200,000 clones, about three quarters of them singletons; the top ten hold around 8.1%. This chain links TRBV6-1 with TRBJ1-2, with D tentatively TRBD1 (5 bases). This TCR was sampled from a man in his 60s with acute or convalescent COVID-19. Sequencing was performed on peripheral blood. CDR3 DNA sequence: TGTGCCAGCAGTGAAGGGGGGGAGCTTACCTTC. It is translated as CASSEGGELTF.